This entry lists 17 T cell receptor beta chains sequenced from one sample in a study of cytomegalovirus exposure and HLA in healthy donors. PCR employed 60 Vbeta and 13 Jbeta primers. Profiled with immunoSEQ multiplex PCR; TCRdb holds only in-frame clones, not every one. The sample has about 140,000 clones, around 80% seen once; the top ten hold 1.4% to 1.5%. The sequenced sample consisted of PBMCs. Receptors originate from a man aged 25-45 years in good health and CMV-seropositive.

The chain links TRBV28 to TRBJ1-1; D is undetermined. V was cut by 2 bases and J by 1 base, with 5 bases left in between. CDR3 length equals 13 residues. The germline V gene encodes CDR1 MDHEN and CDR2 SYDVKM. The CDR3 spells CASSLSENTEAFF. In DNA form, the CDR3 reads TGTGCCAGCAGTTTAAGCGAGAACACTGAAGCTTTCTTT.

This clone was picked up a small number of times. This chain connects TRBV6-5 to TRBJ2-7; 9 nucleotides align to TRBD2. Germline loops: CDR1 MNHEY, CDR2 SVGAGI. The CDR3 is 15 residues long. With 8 bases clipped from V and 7 bases from J, the junction kept 15 bases outside the gene matches. CDR3 region: CASLGAGGPSGEQYF. The CDR3 DNA reads as TGTGCCAGCTTGGGCGCGGGGGGGCCGTCGGGTGAGCAGTACTTC.

The V call is TRBV5-1, the J call TRBJ2-1; TRBD1 is a possible D gene (5 bases). Germline V gives CDR1 SGHRS, CDR2 YFSETQ. V lost 2 bases and J 1 base, leaving 10 bases between the germline ends. The CDR3 length is 15 residues. In DNA form, the CDR3 reads TGCGCCAGCAGCTTAATGACAGATTCCTACAATGAGCAGTTCTTC. Translation: CASSLMTDSYNEQFF.

The chain recombines TRBV5-5 with TRBJ2-1; TRBD1 matches at 7 bases. From germline, CDR1 is SGHKS and CDR2 YYEKEE (reference sequence). This CDR3 has 16 amino acids. Unmatched junction bases numbered 15, after V lost 4 bases and J lost 8 bases. The CDR3 DNA reads as TGTGCCAGCAGCCCAATTTCCGGGACAGCGATGGATGAGCAGTTCTTC. It encodes CASSPISGTAMDEQFF.

This clone was picked up one time. The V gene is TRBV12-5, the J gene TRBJ1-2, with 7 nucleotides matching TRBD1. Germline V lookup: CDR1 LGHNT, CDR2 FRNRAP. There are 19 residues in the CDR3. The V segment lost 1 base and the J segment 8 bases; nucleotides outside the gene matches: 22. The CDR3 coding sequence is TGTGCTAGTGGTTTGGCCACCAAAACAGGGGACTCTCTTGCGAAAGGCTACACCTTC. This translates into CASGLATKTGDSLAKGYTF.

The CDR3 DNA follows: TGTGCCAGCAGGCCGGGACAGTTCTATGGCTACACCTTC. It is translated as CASRPGQFYGYTF. The chain couples TRBV6-5 to TRBJ1-2; 7 bases align to TRBD1. CDR3 size: 13 residues. Germline lookup yields CDR1 MNHEY and CDR2 SVGAGI. J was trimmed by 4 bases and V by 6 bases; bases with no gene match: 5.

The chain is built from TRBV7-9 and TRBJ1-2; 10 bases align to TRBD1. The V segment lost 5 bases and the J segment 9 bases; nucleotides outside the gene matches: 9. Germline-derived CDR1 and CDR2 are SEHNR and FQNEAQ (reference sequence). This CDR3 spans 14 amino acids. In DNA, the CDR3 is TGTGCCAGCAGCGCTACCGGGACAGGGGACCGCTACACCTTC. Translation gives CASSATGTGDRYTF. The full variable domain, completed using reference TRBV7-9 and TRBJ1-2, is DTGVSQNPRHKITKRGQNVTFRCDPISEHNRLYWYRQTLGQGPEFLTYFQNEAQLEKSRLLSDRFSAERPKGSFSTLEIQRTEQGDSAMYLCASSATGTGDRYTFGSGTRLTVV.

The chain links TRBV28 to TRBJ1-1, with 7 nucleotides matching TRBD1. Germline assignment: CDR1 MDHEN and CDR2 SYDVKM. This CDR3 contains 14 residues. The V and J ends lost 7 bases and 4 bases, in that order; junction bases with no gene match: 9. CDR3 sequence: CASTQGGGSTEAFF. The DNA for the CDR3 is TGTGCCAGCACCCAGGGGGGTGGGAGCACTGAAGCTTTCTTT.

The chain joins TRBV28 to TRBJ2-3, with 9 bases identical to TRBD2. J gave up 3 bases and V 7 bases, and 5 bases lay outside the gene matches. Germline V gene lookup returns CDR1 MDHEN and CDR2 SYDVKM. CDR3 length equals 14 residues. Here the CDR3 reads CASNSGGRTDTQYF. For the CDR3, the DNA is TGTGCCAGCAATAGCGGGGGCCGGACAGATACGCAGTATTTT.

The chain couples TRBV6-1 to TRBJ1-2; 8 bases agree with TRBD1. The J segment lost 0 bases and the V segment lost 4 bases, leaving 4 bases of the junction unmatched. The CDR3 is 15 amino acids. CDR1 and CDR2 (germline): MNHNS, SASEGT. The CDR3 loop reads CASSVQGAANYGYTF. In DNA form, the CDR3 reads TGTGCCAGCAGTGTTCAGGGGGCCGCTAACTATGGCTACACCTTC.

The CDR3 protein is CASSGLAGNTGELFF. The CDR3 bases are TGTGCCAGCAGTGGGCTAGCGGGGAACACCGGGGAGCTGTTTTTT. The rearrangement links TRBV2 to TRBJ2-2; TRBD2 agrees at 8 bases. This CDR3 spans 15 amino acids. The trim removed 4 bases at V and 1 base at J, leaving 2 bases unmatched. Per the germline V gene, CDR1 is SNHLY and CDR2 is FYNNEI.

The chain uses TRBV6-1 and TRBJ1-5, with D unclear. V was clipped by 4 bases and J by 6 bases, with 13 bases between them. Germline V lookup: CDR1 MNHNS, CDR2 SASEGT. CDR3 length: 14 amino acids. This CDR3 reads CASSAMRVAQPQHF. Written as DNA, the CDR3 is TGTGCCAGCAGTGCAATGCGGGTTGCTCAGCCCCAGCATTTT.

This rearrangement joins TRBV2 to TRBJ2-7, with TRBD1 as a possible D gene (6 bases). This CDR3 is 12 amino acids long. Germline V gene data show CDR1 as SNHLY and CDR2 as FYNNEI. V was cut by 6 bases and J by 3 bases, with 9 bases left in between. CDR3 in amino acids: CASRLTGYEQYF. The DNA for the CDR3 is TGTGCCAGCAGGCTGACAGGCTACGAGCAGTACTTC.

The V gene is TRBV6-1, the J gene TRBJ1-2, with 7 positions matching TRBD1. CDR3 size: 14 residues. Per the germline V gene, CDR1 is MNHNS and CDR2 is SASEGT. V was pared by 0 bases and J by 7 bases, with 5 bases of the junction left unmatched. The CDR3 loop is CASSEATAGGGYTF. DNA for the CDR3: TGTGCCAGCAGTGAAGCGACGGCAGGGGGTGGCTACACCTTC.

This clone was detected once. The gene calls are TRBV19 and TRBJ1-5, with a tentative D call TRBD1 (5 bases). CDR1 and CDR2 (germline): LNHDA, SQIVND (reference sequence). The CDR3 consists of 12 residues. The V end lost 7 bases, the J end lost 9 bases, and 13 bases lay between the germline ends. CDR3 nucleotides: TGTGCCAGTACCACAGGCACCTGGCCCCAGCATTTT. Its protein is CASTTGTWPQHF.

The J gene is TRBJ1-1, the V gene TRBV2; perhaps TRBD1 as D (6 bases). This CDR3 is built from 15 residues. Between the trimmed V and J ends, which lost 7 bases and 2 bases, there was a span of 17 bases. Germline assignment: CDR1 SNHLY and CDR2 FYNNEI. This CDR3 is CASTAPDRINTEAFF. DNA of the CDR3: TGTGCCAGCACCGCCCCGGACAGAATAAACACTGAAGCTTTCTTT.

As for this clone: Other nucleotide sequences from this sample produce the same CDR3. CDR3 nucleotides: TGCGCCAGCAGCTTGGGGGGACTAGCGGGAAGTGAGCAGTACTTC. Protein product: CASSLGGLAGSEQYF. This rearrangement joins TRBV5-1 to TRBJ2-7; 13 bases fit TRBD2. Germline V gene data show CDR1 as SGHRS and CDR2 as YFSETQ. This CDR3 is 15 amino acids long. The V gene end was trimmed by 0 bases and the J gene end by 7 bases; junction bases not matched to a gene: 4.